A single T cell receptor beta chain is shown here with its context. Its cognate antigen is unknown. Cells designated naive CD8 were CD45RO-negative and were positively selected for CCR7, with terminally differentiated effector memory CD45RA+ cells excluded. Between the trimmed V and J ends, which lost 0 bases and 2 bases, there was a span of 19 bases. CDR3 length: 18 residues. Per germline, CDR1 SEHNR and CDR2 FQNEAQ (reference sequence). The data derive from a study of shared clonotypes between healthy human individuals. Whole-study results and caveats: Four donors shared 4.5% to 6.5% of their naive CD4 clonotypes. Generation of non-shared clonotypes was less probable than generation of clonotypes shared by all four donors.

The assay was carried out at the deep level. Original processing notes: Filtering differed for immunoSEQ, which gave only junction sequences without quality scores. Assay used: immunoSEQ multiplex PCR; TCRdb lists only in-frame clones, some missing. V, J and clone size were drawn from that table, and D and trimming were deduced from the DNA. There are about 2 million clones in the sample; roughly 95% occur only once, and around 1.1% lies in the top ten. This rearrangement joins TRBV7-9 to TRBJ2-5; TRBD1 or TRBD2 may be the D gene (5 bases each). What was sequenced was naive CD8+ T cells sorted from blood. The source of this sequence is a man aged 18-30 years in good health. CDR3 nucleotide sequence: TGTGCCAGCAGCTTAGCGTCGGGAATTGGGCGACAGCAAGAGACCCAGTACTTC. Amino acids: CASSLASGIGRQQETQYF.